The 21 T cell receptor beta chains given below trace back to one sample, sequenced in a study of CD8 T cells in ankylosing spondylitis. TCRdb redid the calling of the 5' RACE reads with MiXCR, one entry per CDR3 protein. Here the sample spans around 150,000 distinct CDR3 sequences, approximately 10% being singletons. Input material: blood, either unsorted or a sorted T cell fraction (not recorded which). Receptors originate from a male donor with ankylosing spondylitis or in good health (not recorded which).

This clonotype was observed many times. The V and J genes are TRBV5-1 and TRBJ2-4; 9 nucleotides line up with TRBD1. This CDR3 is built from 16 residues. V was clipped by 0 bases and J by 1 base; unmatched bases: 2. From germline, CDR1 is SGHRS and CDR2 YFSETQ. In nucleotides, the CDR3 is TGCGCCAGCAGCTTGGGGACAGGGGACGCCAAAAACATTCAGTACTTC. Translating gives CASSLGTGDAKNIQYF.

V is TRBV20-1 and J is TRBJ2-3; 8 bases map to TRBD1. J lost 2 bases, V lost 4 bases, and 5 bases had no gene match. CDR3 size: 14 residues. Looked up from germline, CDR1 is DFQATT and CDR2 is SNEGSKA (reference sequence). Here the CDR3 reads CSATGTGDTDTQYF. CDR3 DNA sequence: TGCAGTGCTACGGGGACAGGTGACACAGATACGCAGTATTTT.

In its sample, this clonotype was seen many times. The rearrangement joins TRBV10-3 to TRBJ2-1; D might be TRBD2 (6 bases). V lost 3 bases and J lost 6, with 12 bases in between. The CDR3 contains 14 residues. Per the germline V gene, CDR1 is ENHRY and CDR2 is SYGVKD. CDR3 sequence reads: CAISDSRGANEQFF. The CDR3 nucleotides read TGTGCCATCAGTGACTCTCGCGGGGCCAATGAGCAGTTCTTC.

The table lists this clonotype with a few counts. The V call is TRBV3-1, the J call TRBJ1-1; perhaps TRBD1 as D (5 bases). V lost 0 bases to trimming and J lost 0 bases, with 17 bases between them. Germline V CDR1 and CDR2: LGHDT, YNNKEL (reference sequence). The CDR3 sequence is 18 residues long. CDR3 bases: TGTGCCAGCAGCCAAGACCCCGGGGCCCTTCTTTTGAACACTGAAGCTTTCTTT. Protein product: CASSQDPGALLLNTEAFF.

In this sample, this clonotype turned up a few times. The rearrangement joins TRBV4-1 to TRBJ2-2; 13 nucleotides agree with TRBD2. After removal of 0 bases from V and 5 bases from J, the junction contained 3 bases not matched to a gene. This CDR3 is 17 amino acids long. Germline lookup yields CDR1 MGHRA and CDR2 YSYEKL. CDR3 in DNA: TGCGCCAGCAGCCAAGATAGGGGACTAGCGGGAACCGGGGAGCTGTTTTTT. Residues: CASSQDRGLAGTGELFF.

This clonotype was recorded a few times. The chain has TRBV12-3 or TRBV12-4 and TRBJ2-1, with TRBD2 matching over 14 bases. The CDR3 is 17 amino acids. Trimming removed 6 bases from V and 6 bases from J; junction bases left unmatched: 10. The CDR3 region is CASSLGLAGGRGNEQFF. The CDR3 DNA is TGTGCCAGCAGCCTCGGACTAGCGGGAGGTCGTGGCAATGAGCAGTTCTTC.

The CDR3 sequence: CSAPLAREQFF. The CDR3 bases are TGCAGTGCACCGCTAGCACGTGAGCAGTTCTTC. J is TRBJ2-1 and V is TRBV20-1, with D possibly matching TRBD2 (5 bases). Trimming took 6 bases from V and 9 from J, leaving 12 bases between them. The CDR3 is 11 residues long. In germline, CDR1 is DFQATT, CDR2 SNEGSKA (reference sequence).

This clonotype was counted ten times or more. This sequence joins TRBV5-1 and TRBJ2-3, with TRBD2 matching 11 bases. The CDR3 covers 18 residues. The V and J ends lost 3 bases and 4 bases, in that order; junction bases with no gene match: 13. Germline CDR1 reads SGHRS; CDR2 reads YFSETQ. In nucleotides, the CDR3 is TGCGCCAGCAGCTCCATGACTAGCGGGGTCTCGGTCCCAGATACGCAGTATTTT. Protein sequence: CASSSMTSGVSVPDTQYF.

This clonotype is a singleton in its sample. A much larger clone differs by one base, so this may be a read error. The J gene is TRBJ2-2, the V gene TRBV28; TRBD1 aligns across 9 bases. CDR3 length: 16 residues. Germline values: CDR1 MDHEN, CDR2 SYDVKM. The CDR3 bases are TGTGCCAGCGATAGGAGGGGACAGGGTAACACCGGGGAGCTGCTTTTT. Its protein product is CASDRRGQGNTGELLF.

The chain combines TRBV5-1 with TRBJ1-1; the match to TRBD1 covers 7 bases. The length of the CDR3 is 17 residues. From germline, CDR1 is SGHRS and CDR2 YFSETQ. The junction had 16 bases not matched to a gene; V was cut back by 4 bases and J by 4 bases. CDR3 protein: CASSPAAGGLRGTEAFF. The CDR3 bases are TGCGCCAGCAGCCCCGCGGCAGGGGGATTAAGAGGCACTGAAGCTTTCTTT. The full variable domain, rest sourced from reference TRBV5-1 and TRBJ1-1, is KAGVTQTPRYLIKTRGQQVTLSCSPISGHRSVSWYQQTPGQGLQFLFEYFSETQRNKGNFPGRFSGRQFSNSRSEMNVSTLELGDSALYLCASSPAAGGLRGTEAFFGQGTRLTVV.

V is TRBV5-3 and J is TRBJ2-7; TRBD2 matches 11 bases. TRBV5-3 is an open reading frame whose function is uncertain. V shed 4 bases and J 0 bases; nucleotides not matched to a gene: 15. CDR3 length equals 19 residues. The CDR3 DNA sequence: TGTGCCAGAAGCCCGCAACTTGGAAATAGCGGGAGGGCCTCCTACGAGCAGTACTTC. Protein: CARSPQLGNSGRASYEQYF.

This clonotype was recorded many times. CDR3 in DNA: TGTGCCAGTCACGAGGGCGGGAAAACTGAAGCTTTCTTT. Amino acids: CASHEGGKTEAFF. The chain has TRBV28 and TRBJ1-1; D is unclear. The V end lost 9 bases, the J end lost 5 bases, and 16 bases lay between the germline ends. This CDR3 region has 13 residues. Looked up from germline, CDR1 is MDHEN and CDR2 is SYDVKM.

This clonotype was counted between two and nine times. The chain joins TRBV6-1 to TRBJ1-4, with D perhaps TRBD1 (6 bases). The CDR3 contains 15 residues. V was trimmed by 7 bases and J by 0 bases, leaving 12 bases between them. From germline, CDR1 is MNHNS and CDR2 SASEGT. The CDR3 protein is CASNQGRSTNEKLFF. As DNA, the CDR3 is TGTGCCAGCAATCAGGGGAGGTCAACTAATGAAAAACTGTTTTTT.

This clonotype showed up many times. The chain has TRBV12-3 or TRBV12-4 and TRBJ2-3; 7 bases match TRBD2. The junction had 4 bases not matched to a gene; V was cut back by 0 bases and J by 4 bases. The CDR3 is 15 amino acids. CDR3 DNA sequence: TGTGCCAGCAGTTTAGCGGGGGGGAGGGCAGATACGCAGTATTTT. Translation gives CASSLAGGRADTQYF.

In this sample, this clonotype turned up a few times. The chain has TRBV6-5 and TRBJ2-1, with D perhaps assigned TRBD1 or TRBD2 (5 bases each). The CDR3 length is 15 residues. CDR1 and CDR2 (germline): MNHEY, SVGAGI. V was pared by 0 bases and J by 8 bases, with 14 bases between. The CDR3 DNA is TGTGCCAGCAGTTACTCGGGCCTCGAGGGGTATGAGCAGTTCTTC. Its protein product is CASSYSGLEGYEQFF.

This clonotype was counted ten times or more. DNA for the CDR3: TGTGCCAGCAGTGAGCAATCTGGGGCCAACGTCCTGACTTTC. It yields the protein CASSEQSGANVLTF. J is TRBJ2-6 and V is TRBV6-1; D gene ambiguous. Between the trimmed V and J ends, which lost 3 bases and 1 base, there was a span of 4 bases. Per germline, CDR1 MNHNS and CDR2 SASEGT. CDR3 length: 14 amino acids.

This clonotype was found many times. The chain combines TRBV5-1 with TRBJ2-1, with TRBD2 identical over 9 bases. CDR3 length equals 15 residues. The germline V gene encodes CDR1 SGHRS and CDR2 YFSETQ. Trimming cost V 0 bases and J 6 bases; bases outside gene matches: 4. For the CDR3, the DNA is TGCGCCAGCAGCTTGGTAGCGGGAGTATCCAATGAGCAGTTCTTC. It encodes CASSLVAGVSNEQFF.

The chain has TRBV6-5 and TRBJ2-6; D ambiguous. The ends were cut back, 0 bases at V and 0 bases at J, with 6 bases in the middle. The germline V gene has CDR1 MNHEY and CDR2 SVGAGI. This CDR3 has 16 residues. CDR3 nucleotides: TGTGCCAGCAGTTACTCTGCCGTCTCTGGGGCCAACGTCCTGACTTTC. This codes for CASSYSAVSGANVLTF.

There are many counts of this clonotype. The J gene is TRBJ2-1, the V gene TRBV7-9; D is ambiguous. Germline CDR1 is SEHNR and CDR2 is FQNEAQ (reference sequence). The CDR3 totals 12 residues. Trimming removed 5 bases from V and 6 bases from J, with 8 bases in between. The CDR3 protein is CASSPPSNEQFF. The DNA of the CDR3 is TGTGCCAGCAGCCCCCCGAGCAATGAGCAGTTCTTC.

This clonotype has a handful of counts. The chain uses TRBV4-3 and TRBJ2-7, with D perhaps TRBD2 (5 bases). V lost 1 base and J 0 bases, leaving 10 bases between the germline ends. Germline CDR1 reads LGHNA; CDR2 reads YSLEER. This CDR3 is built from 15 residues. CDR3 sequence reads: CASSQVADYSYEQYF. CDR3 nucleotide sequence: TGCGCCAGCAGCCAAGTGGCCGACTACTCCTACGAGCAGTACTTC.

This clonotype was seen at least ten times. The chain joins TRBV7-9 to TRBJ1-4; D unresolved. The V gene's germline CDR1 is SEHNR and CDR2 FQNEAQ (reference sequence). This CDR3 has 15 residues. V lost 5 bases, J lost 0 bases, and 10 bases lay in between. The CDR3 DNA reads TGTGCCAGCAGCCCTGGGGTAGCAACTAATGAAAAACTGTTTTTT. Protein sequence: CASSPGVATNEKLFF.